What follows describes a single T cell receptor beta chain. Its matching antigen is unknown. The sample is drawn from a study of cytomegalovirus exposure and HLA in healthy donors. Use of 60 Vbeta and 13 Jbeta primers characterized the PCR. Per the authors' pipeline: An analysis that came later counted 70 million to 100 million unique TCR beta chains, about 10 million shared. Assay used: immunoSEQ multiplex PCR; TCRdb lists only in-frame clones, some missing. From that table come the V and J calls and clone size; the DNA was used to work out D and trimming. The table lists over 50,000 clones, 80% to 90% of them singletons. V lost 1 base to trimming and J lost 12 bases, with 16 bases between them. The CDR3 sequence is 13 residues long. Germline V lookup: CDR1 LNHDA, CDR2 SQIVND (reference sequence). Study results and limitations: TCR beta V segments were, for the most part, productive about 87% or about 30% of the time in an earlier analysis. Overall, under 200 TCR beta chains were annotated as cytomegalovirus-associated. Analysis performed later showed TCR beta chains linked to HLA being more clonally expanded than equally common others.

This chain links TRBV19 with TRBJ2-7, with D possibly matching TRBD2 (6 bases). Sequencing was done on a sample of PBMCs. This TCR came from a man aged 30-40 years in good health and CMV-seropositive. CDR3 bases: TGTGCCAGTAGTATAGGGACTAACGACGGCCGGTACTTC. Translated, it gives CASSIGTNDGRYF.